This T cell receptor (beta chain) was found in a study of blood T cell repertoires in COVID-19. As for the study in general: The samples span acute and convalescent COVID-19 from the United States, Italy and Spain. PBMCs, B-cell-depleted T cells, or T cells provided the cDNA or gDNA that made up the material.

Looked up from germline, CDR1 is MNHEY and CDR2 is SMNVEV (reference sequence). The CDR3 is made up of 19 amino acids. Trimming took 1 base from V and 0 from J; bases not matched to a gene: 11. Original processing notes: Reference gene primer amplification gave estimated nucleated cell counts. The protocol was immunoSEQ multiplex PCR, while the TCRdb copy is restricted to in-frame clones and leaves out a portion. The V and J calls and clone size are taken from that table; D and trimming were inferred from the DNA. In the table there are about 110,000 clones, roughly 80% of which are singletons. The V call is TRBV27, the J call TRBJ2-7, with 11 bases that match TRBD2. Material for sequencing was peripheral blood. The receptor was derived from a woman aged 55-70 years with acute or convalescent COVID-19. CDR3 sequence reads: CASSLFGSSGRTYSYEQYF. CDR3 in DNA: TGTGCCAGCAGTTTATTCGGGTCTAGCGGGAGGACGTACTCCTACGAGCAGTACTTC.